This T cell receptor beta chain was sequenced for a study of cytomegalovirus exposure and HLA in healthy donors. In the PCR, 60 Vbeta and 13 Jbeta primers were used. Sequencing was performed with immunoSEQ multiplex PCR; in TCRdb, only in-frame clones are kept and a portion is missing. Of 93,000 or so clones listed, around 80% are singletons. Germline V gene data show CDR1 as SGHRS and CDR2 as YFSETQ. The length of the CDR3 is 13 residues. V was trimmed by 4 bases and J by 3 bases, leaving 11 bases between them. This chain uses TRBV5-1 with TRBJ2-7; TRBD2 is a possible D gene (6 bases). The TCR comes from a woman under 30 in good health and CMV-seropositive. Sequenced: PBMCs. The CDR3 DNA is TGCGCCAGCAGCCGAGGGGAGGACTACGAGCAGTACTTC. Protein: CASSRGEDYEQYF.